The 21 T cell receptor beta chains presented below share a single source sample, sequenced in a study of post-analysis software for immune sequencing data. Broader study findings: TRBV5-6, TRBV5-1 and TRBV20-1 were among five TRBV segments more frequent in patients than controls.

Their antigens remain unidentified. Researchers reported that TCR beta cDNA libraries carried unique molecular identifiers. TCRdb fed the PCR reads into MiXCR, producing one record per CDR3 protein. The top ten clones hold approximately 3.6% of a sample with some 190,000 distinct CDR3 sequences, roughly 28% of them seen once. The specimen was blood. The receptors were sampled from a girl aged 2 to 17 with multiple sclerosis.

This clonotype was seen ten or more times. CDR3 sequence reads: CASSQLLEQFF. The CDR3 region has the DNA TGTGCCAGCAGTCAGCTTCTTGAGCAGTTCTTC. This chain uses TRBV3-1 with TRBJ2-1; D is unclear. The ends were cut back, 6 bases at V and 9 bases at J, with 9 bases in the middle. The CDR3 spans 11 residues. In germline, CDR1 is LGHDT, CDR2 YNNKEL (reference sequence).

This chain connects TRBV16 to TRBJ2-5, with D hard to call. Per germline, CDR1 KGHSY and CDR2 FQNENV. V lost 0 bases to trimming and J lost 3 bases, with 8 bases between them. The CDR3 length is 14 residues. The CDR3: CASSQSSSEETQYF. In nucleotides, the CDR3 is TGTGCCAGCAGCCAATCGTCTTCAGAAGAGACCCAGTACTTC.

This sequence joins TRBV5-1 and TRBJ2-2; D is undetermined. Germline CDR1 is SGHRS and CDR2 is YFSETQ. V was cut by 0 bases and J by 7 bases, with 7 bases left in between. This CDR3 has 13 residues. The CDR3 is CASSLVGYGELFF. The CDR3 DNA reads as TGCGCCAGCAGCTTGGTAGGGTACGGGGAGCTGTTTTTT.

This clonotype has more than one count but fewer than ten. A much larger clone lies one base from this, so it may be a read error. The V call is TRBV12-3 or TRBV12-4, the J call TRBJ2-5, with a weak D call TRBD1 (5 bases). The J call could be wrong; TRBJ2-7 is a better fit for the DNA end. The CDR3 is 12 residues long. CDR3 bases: TGTGCCAGCAGTTTATTGGGGCACGAGCAGTACTTC. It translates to CASSLLGHEQYF.

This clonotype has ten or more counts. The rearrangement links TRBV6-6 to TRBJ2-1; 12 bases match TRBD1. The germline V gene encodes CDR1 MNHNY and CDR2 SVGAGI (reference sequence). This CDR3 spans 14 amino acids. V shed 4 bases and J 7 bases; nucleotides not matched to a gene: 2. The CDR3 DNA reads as TGTGCCAGCAGTTGGGACAGGGGGCTAAATGAGCAGTTCTTC. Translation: CASSWDRGLNEQFF.

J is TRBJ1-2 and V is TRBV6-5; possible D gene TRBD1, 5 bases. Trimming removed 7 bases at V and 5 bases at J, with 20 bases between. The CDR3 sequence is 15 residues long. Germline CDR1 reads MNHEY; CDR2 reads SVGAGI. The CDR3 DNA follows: TGTGCCAGCATAAGCCCGAAGGACGGGGGATATGGCTACACCTTC. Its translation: CASISPKDGGYGYTF.

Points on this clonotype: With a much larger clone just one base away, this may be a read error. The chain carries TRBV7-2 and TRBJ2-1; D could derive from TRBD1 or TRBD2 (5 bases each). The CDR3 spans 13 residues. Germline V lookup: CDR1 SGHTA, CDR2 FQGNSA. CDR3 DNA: TGTGCCGGCAGCCAGGGACCTTACAATGAGCAGTTCTTC. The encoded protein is CAGSQGPYNEQFF.

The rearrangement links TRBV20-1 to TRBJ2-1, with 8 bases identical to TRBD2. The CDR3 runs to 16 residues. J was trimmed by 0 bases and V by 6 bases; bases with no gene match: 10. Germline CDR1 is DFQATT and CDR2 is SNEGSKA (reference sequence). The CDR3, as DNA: TGCAGTGCGCGCCCGCTTAGCGGGAACTCCTACAATGAGCAGTTCTTC. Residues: CSARPLSGNSYNEQFF.

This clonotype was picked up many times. The CDR3 DNA sequence: TGTGCCAGCAGCCCGAGAAAGACTGAAGCTTTCTTT. Translation gives CASSPRKTEAFF. The rearrangement uses TRBV11-1 and TRBJ1-1; D is undetermined. This CDR3 is built from 12 residues. Germline V gene sequence: CDR1 SGHAT, CDR2 FQDESV (reference sequence). V gave up 5 bases and J gave up 5 bases, with 9 bases separating them.

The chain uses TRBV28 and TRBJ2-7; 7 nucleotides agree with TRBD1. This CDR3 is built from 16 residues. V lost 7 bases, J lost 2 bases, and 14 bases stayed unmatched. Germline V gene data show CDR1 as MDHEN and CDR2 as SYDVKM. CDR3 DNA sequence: TGTGCCAGCACCGAGACAGGGACCGACCGGACCTACGAGCAGTACTTC. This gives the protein CASTETGTDRTYEQYF.

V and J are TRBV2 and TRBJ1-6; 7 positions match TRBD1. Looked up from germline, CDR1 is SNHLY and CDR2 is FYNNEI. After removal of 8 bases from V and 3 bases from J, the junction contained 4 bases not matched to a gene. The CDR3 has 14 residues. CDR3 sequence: CASLGQVYNSPLHF. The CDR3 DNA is TGTGCCAGCCTTGGACAGGTCTATAATTCACCCCTCCACTTT.

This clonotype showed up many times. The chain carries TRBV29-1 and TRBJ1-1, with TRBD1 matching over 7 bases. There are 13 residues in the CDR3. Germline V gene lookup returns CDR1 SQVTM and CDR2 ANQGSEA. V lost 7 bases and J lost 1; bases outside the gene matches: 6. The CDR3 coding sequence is TGCAGCGCTGCACAGGGGACGAACACTGAAGCTTTCTTT. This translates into CSAAQGTNTEAFF.

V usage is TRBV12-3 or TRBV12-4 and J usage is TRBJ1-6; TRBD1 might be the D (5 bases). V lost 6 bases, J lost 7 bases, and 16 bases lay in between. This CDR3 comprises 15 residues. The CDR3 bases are TGTGCCAGCAGGCAACGGGACCGAGTGAATTCACCCCTCCACTTT. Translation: CASRQRDRVNSPLHF.

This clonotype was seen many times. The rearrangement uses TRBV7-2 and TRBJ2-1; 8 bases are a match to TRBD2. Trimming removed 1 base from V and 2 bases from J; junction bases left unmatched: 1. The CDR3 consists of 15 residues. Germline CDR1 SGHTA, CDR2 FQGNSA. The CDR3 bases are TGTGCCAGCAGCTTAGGCGGGGGGACCTACAATGAGCAGTTCTTC. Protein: CASSLGGGTYNEQFF.

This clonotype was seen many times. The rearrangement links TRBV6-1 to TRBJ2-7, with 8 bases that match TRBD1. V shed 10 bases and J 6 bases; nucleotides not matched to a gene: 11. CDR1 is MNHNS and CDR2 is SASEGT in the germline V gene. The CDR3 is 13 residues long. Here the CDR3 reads CAIKLQDRVEQYF. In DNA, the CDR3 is TGTGCCATAAAACTCCAGGACAGGGTCGAGCAGTACTTC.

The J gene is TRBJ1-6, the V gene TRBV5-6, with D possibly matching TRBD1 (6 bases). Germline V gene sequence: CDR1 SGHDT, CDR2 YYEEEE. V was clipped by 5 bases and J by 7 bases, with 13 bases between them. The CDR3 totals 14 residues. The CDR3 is CASRAGTSNSPLHF. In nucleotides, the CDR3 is TGTGCCAGCAGGGCCGGGACAAGCAATTCACCCCTCCACTTT.

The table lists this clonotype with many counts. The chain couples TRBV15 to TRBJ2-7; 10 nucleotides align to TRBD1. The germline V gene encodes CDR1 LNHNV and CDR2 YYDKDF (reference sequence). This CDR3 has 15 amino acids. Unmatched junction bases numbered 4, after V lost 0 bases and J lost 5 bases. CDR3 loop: CATSRDRGQGDEQYF. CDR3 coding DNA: TGTGCCACCAGCAGAGATCGAGGACAGGGGGACGAGCAGTACTTC.

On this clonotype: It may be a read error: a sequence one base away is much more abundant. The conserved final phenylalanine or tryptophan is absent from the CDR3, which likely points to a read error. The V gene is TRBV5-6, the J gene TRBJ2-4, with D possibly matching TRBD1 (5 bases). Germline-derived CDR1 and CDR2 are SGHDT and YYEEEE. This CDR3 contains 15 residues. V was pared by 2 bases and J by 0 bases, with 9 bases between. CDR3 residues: CASSFDSLAKNIQYL. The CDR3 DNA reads TGTGCCAGCAGCTTCGACAGTCTAGCCAAAAACATTCAGTACTTA.

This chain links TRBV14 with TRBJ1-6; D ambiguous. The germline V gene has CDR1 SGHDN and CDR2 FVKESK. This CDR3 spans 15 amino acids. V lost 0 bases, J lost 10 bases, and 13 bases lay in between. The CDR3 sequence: CASSQEGLSGSPLHF. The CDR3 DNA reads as TGTGCCAGCAGCCAAGAAGGGCTTTCTGGCTCACCCCTCCACTTT.

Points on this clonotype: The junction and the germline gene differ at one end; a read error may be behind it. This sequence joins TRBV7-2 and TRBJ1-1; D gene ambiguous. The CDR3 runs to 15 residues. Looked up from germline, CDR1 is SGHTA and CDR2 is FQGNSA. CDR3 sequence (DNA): TGCGCCAGCAGCTCCCTTGGCTCTATGAACACTGAAGCTTTCTTT. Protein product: CASSSLGSMNTEAFF.

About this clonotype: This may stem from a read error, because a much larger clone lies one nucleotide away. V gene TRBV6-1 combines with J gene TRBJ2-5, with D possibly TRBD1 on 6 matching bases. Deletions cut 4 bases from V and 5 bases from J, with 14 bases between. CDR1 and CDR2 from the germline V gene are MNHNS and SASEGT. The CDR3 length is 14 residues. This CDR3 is CASSARQVCETQYF. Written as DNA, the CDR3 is TGTGCCAGCAGTGCCCGACAGGTGTGTGAGACCCAGTACTTC.